This T cell receptor (beta chain) is drawn from a study of blood T cell repertoires in COVID-19. On the study more broadly: The United States, Italy and Spain were the sources of the acute and convalescent COVID-19 samples. Sample material is recorded as cDNA or gDNA derived from T cells, B-cell-depleted T cells, or PBMCs.

Germline V gives CDR1 SGHNT, CDR2 YYREEE (reference sequence). The CDR3 contains 13 residues. Trimming shortened V by 2 bases and J by 0 bases, and 2 bases separated the two germline ends. Data came from immunoSEQ multiplex PCR; TCRdb stores just in-frame clones and leaves some out. Altogether fewer than 150,000 clones are present, 70% to 90% being singletons, with the ten largest covering approximately 7.2%. The sample was peripheral blood. The chain links TRBV5-4 to TRBJ2-2, with D hard to call. This clonotype was obtained from a man in his 70s who had recovered from COVID-19. CDR3 DNA sequence: TGTGCCAGCAGCTTCGCGAACACCGGGGAGCTGTTTTTT. This codes for CASSFANTGELFF.